These T cell receptor beta chains were read from a single sample in a study of human T cells and chemical hapten exposure. TCRdb itself ran the RACE reads through MiXCR, one entry per CDR3 protein. Here the sample spans nearly 95,000 distinct CDR3 sequences, approximately 11% being singletons. Material: whole blood, obtained in connection with sensitization to the hapten diphenylcyclopropenone (DPC). These receptors came from a man aged 40-55 years with alopecia areata. Some clones in this sample may be carry-over from other donors' samples. Each CDR3 is given with its conserved first and last residue. The D gene is left open where the match is weak. Clone size is shown for a subset of rows, as once, few, many or a class of expanded clone.

>.|12|.|TRBJ2-7|TRBV28
CASTEGVYEQYF
TGTGCCAGCACCGAGGGAGTATACGAGCAGTACTTC
>.|16|.|TRBJ2-1|TRBV7-8
CASSKLKVLGYNEQFF
TGTGCCAGCAGCAAATTAAAAGTGCTAGGATACAATGAGCAGTTCTTC
>TRBD1|17|.|TRBJ1-1|TRBV5-6
CASSSGTGVRWGTEAFF
TGTGCCAGCAGCTCCGGGACAGGGGTTCGATGGGGCACTGAAGCTTTCTTT
>.|15|few|TRBJ2-4|TRBV2
CASKGTGGFPINQYF
TGTGCCAGCAAGGGGACTGGCGGGTTTCCAATTAATCAGTACTTC
>.|14|few|TRBJ2-6|TRBV29-1
CSVPLGSGANVLTF
TGCAGCGTGCCACTGGGCTCTGGGGCCAACGTCCTGACTTTC
>TRBD1|17|.|TRBJ2-6|TRBV19
CASSPRTGRSGANVLTF
TGTGCCAGTAGTCCTCGGACAGGGCGCTCTGGGGCCAACGTCCTGACTTTC
>.|15|many|TRBJ1-4|TRBV4-3
CASSQEYRDNEKLFF
TGCGCCAGCAGCCAAGAATACAGGGATAATGAAAAACTGTTTTTT
>.|13|.|TRBJ1-1|TRBV27
CASSLRRGTEAFF
TGTGCCAGCAGTTTACGCAGGGGTACTGAAGCTTTCTTT
>TRBD2|14|.|TRBJ2-5|TRBV10-3
CASRTSGKGETQYF
TGTGCCAGCCGCACTAGCGGGAAAGGAGAGACCCAGTACTTC
>.|14|few|TRBJ2-1|TRBV29-1
CSVAPGPSYNEQFF
TGCAGCGTTGCGCCGGGGCCCTCCTACAATGAGCAGTTCTTC
>.|14|.|TRBJ1-1|TRBV3-1
CASSQDTVNTEAFF
TGTGCCAGCAGCCAAGATACGGTGAACACTGAAGCTTTCTTT
>.|13|few|TRBJ2-1|TRBV5-4
CASSLSGDAVPFF
TGTGCCAGCAGCCTTTCAGGGGACGCGGTCCCTTTCTTC
>TRBD2|17|many|TRBJ2-3|TRBV5-4
CASSSGQRGFSTDTQYF
TGTGCCAGCAGCTCAGGGCAGCGGGGCTTTAGCACAGATACGCAGTATTTT
>.|13|.|TRBJ2-3|TRBV6-2/TRBV6-3
CASSYEFTDTQYF
TGTGCCAGCAGTTACGAGTTCACAGATACGCAGTATTTT
>.|12|.|TRBJ2-7|TRBV6-6
CASSTSSYEQYF
TGTGCCAGCAGCACAAGCTCCTACGAGCAGTACTTC
>.|14|few|TRBJ1-1|TRBV4-3
CASSQVSPNTEAFF
TGCGCCAGCAGCCAAGTTAGTCCGAACACTGAAGCTTTCTTT
>.|14|few|TRBJ2-1|TRBV2
CASNIAGAWNEQFF
TGTGCCAGCAACATCGCAGGGGCCTGGAATGAGCAGTTCTTC
>TRBD2|15|.|TRBJ2-7|TRBV5-6
CASSFTMAGGNEQYF
TGTGCCAGCAGCTTTACCATGGCCGGGGGGAACGAGCAGTACTTC
>TRBD2|15|.|TRBJ2-5|TRBV12-3/TRBV12-4
CASKLRGSAQETQYF
TGTGCCAGCAAACTGCGGGGGAGTGCCCAAGAGACCCAGTACTTC
>.|14|few|TRBJ1-1|TRBV28
CASSFLGQRPEAFF
TGTGCCAGCAGTTTCCTAGGACAGAGGCCTGAAGCTTTCTTT
>TRBD2|16|many|TRBJ2-1|TRBV6-4
CASSEGLAGAGNEQFF
TGTGCCAGCAGTGAGGGACTAGCGGGAGCAGGCAATGAGCAGTTCTTC
>TRBD1|13|few|TRBJ2-3|TRBV7-2
CASSRDRGDTQYF
TGTGCCAGCAGTCGGGACAGGGGGGATACGCAGTATTTT
>TRBD2|18|.|TRBJ2-3|TRBV7-8
CASSPSRLAGLVTDTQYF
TGTGCCAGCAGCCCTTCCCGGCTAGCGGGATTGGTGACAGATACGCAGTATTTT
>.|15|.|TRBJ2-1|TRBV18
CASSPPGHLRGEQFF
TGTGCCAGCTCACCGCCGGGACACTTAAGGGGAGAGCAGTTCTTC
>.|16|many|TRBJ2-7|TRBV20-1
CSAPTPLPGVSYEQYF
TGCAGTGCTCCAACCCCCCTCCCGGGGGTTTCCTACGAGCAGTACTTC
>.|14|.|TRBJ2-5|TRBV7-8
CASSLSRSQETQYF
TGTGCCAGCAGCTTAAGCAGATCTCAAGAGACCCAGTACTTC
>.|13|.|TRBJ2-7|TRBV7-3
CASSSPGLGEQYF
TGTGCCAGCAGTTCTCCCGGGTTGGGGGAGCAGTACTTC
>.|16|many|TRBJ1-4|TRBV7-3
CASSFPETATNEKLFF
TGTGCCAGCAGCTTTCCAGAAACTGCAACTAATGAAAAACTGTTTTTT
>.|13|.|TRBJ2-7|TRBV7-2
CASSPPRSYEQYF
TGTGCCAGCAGCCCACCCCGGTCCTACGAGCAGTACTTC
>TRBD2|15|few|TRBJ2-2|TRBV5-1
CASSSTSANTGELFF
TGCGCCAGCAGCTCGACTAGCGCGAACACCGGGGAGCTGTTTTTT
>.|12|few|TRBJ2-4|TRBV6-2/TRBV6-3
CASSLAKNIQYF
TGTGCCAGCAGCTTAGCCAAAAACATTCAGTACTTC
>.|14|.|TRBJ2-2|TRBV12-3/TRBV12-4
CASMMDQTTGELFF
TGTGCCAGCATGATGGACCAGACTACCGGGGAGCTGTTTTTT
>.|13|.|TRBJ1-6|TRBV7-6
CASSRIQNSPLHF
TGTGCCAGCAGCCGAATACAGAATTCACCCCTCCACTTT
>.|15|.|TRBJ1-6|TRBV4-3
CASSQQSSYNSPLHF
TGCGCCAGCAGCCAACAGAGCTCCTATAATTCACCCCTCCACTTT
>.|12|.|TRBJ1-1|TRBV6-6
CASSFQGLQAFF
TGTGCCAGCAGTTTCCAGGGGTTACAAGCTTTCTTT
>.|12|few|TRBJ2-5|TRBV7-8
CASSYQRETQYF
TGTGCCAGCAGCTACCAAAGAGAGACCCAGTACTTC
>TRBD2|15|.|TRBJ2-3|TRBV5-1
CASSPAGGLTDTQYF
TGCGCCAGCAGCCCAGCGGGAGGCTTAACAGATACGCAGTATTTT
>.|15|.|TRBJ2-5|TRBV9
CASSVEFAIGETQYF
TGTGCCAGCAGCGTAGAGTTCGCCATTGGAGAGACCCAGTACTTC
>TRBD2|16|.|TRBJ2-4|TRBV20-1
CSAPGLAGLAKNIQYF
TGCAGTGCTCCGGGACTAGCGGGACTAGCCAAAAACATTCAGTACTTC
>TRBD1|16|.|TRBJ2-3|TRBV4-2
CASSQGDTRGTDTQYF
TGTGCCAGCAGCCAAGGGGACACCAGGGGGACAGATACGCAGTATTTT
>TRBD1|14|few|TRBJ2-5|TRBV11-1
CASSTDRGVGTQYF
TGTGCCAGCAGCACGGACAGGGGAGTTGGGACCCAGTACTTC
>.|16|.|TRBJ2-1|TRBV4-1
CASSHPGAGSYNEQFF
TGCGCCAGCAGCCATCCCGGGGCAGGGTCCTACAATGAGCAGTTCTTC
>TRBD2|15|many|TRBJ2-1|TRBV20-1
CSAREAASGYNEQFF
TGCAGTGCTAGAGAAGCGGCTAGCGGGTACAATGAGCAGTTCTTC
>TRBD1|15|.|TRBJ1-6|TRBV30
CAWTADRGRYSPLHF
TGTGCCTGGACCGCGGACAGGGGGCGGTATTCACCCCTCCACTTT
>.|15|few|TRBJ2-7|TRBV7-2
CASSLELGNSYEQYF
TGTGCCAGCAGCTTAGAACTAGGAAACTCCTACGAGCAGTACTTC